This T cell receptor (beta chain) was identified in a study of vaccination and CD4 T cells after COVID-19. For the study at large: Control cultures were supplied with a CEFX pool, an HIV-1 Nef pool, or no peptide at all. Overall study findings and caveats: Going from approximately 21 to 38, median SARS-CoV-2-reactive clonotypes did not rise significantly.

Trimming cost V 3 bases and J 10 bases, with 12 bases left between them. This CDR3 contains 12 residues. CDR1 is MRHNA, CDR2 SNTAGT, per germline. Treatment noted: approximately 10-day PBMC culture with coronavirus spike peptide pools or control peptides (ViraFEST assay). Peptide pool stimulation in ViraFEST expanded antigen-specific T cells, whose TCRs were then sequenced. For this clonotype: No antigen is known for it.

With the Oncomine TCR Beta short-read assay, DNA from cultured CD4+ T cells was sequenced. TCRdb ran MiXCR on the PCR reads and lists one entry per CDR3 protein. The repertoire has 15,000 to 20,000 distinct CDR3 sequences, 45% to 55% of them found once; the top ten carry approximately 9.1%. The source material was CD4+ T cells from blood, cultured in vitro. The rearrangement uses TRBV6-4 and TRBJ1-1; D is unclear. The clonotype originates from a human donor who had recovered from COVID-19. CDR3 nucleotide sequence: TGTGCCAGCAGTGAAGAATCGAGTGGAGCTTTCTTT. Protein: CASSEESSGAFF.